What follows are 24 T cell receptor beta chains derived from one specimen sequenced in a study of blood T cells in healthy people across ages. A second PCR, run for roughly 7 to 11 cycles, used a sample-barcoded 5' primer plus a J-beta primer mix. TCRdb processed the 5' RACE reads anew with MiXCR; each CDR3 protein has one entry. The sample records hundreds of thousands of distinct CDR3 sequences, 58% being singletons. The sequenced material came from blood. These TCRs come from a man in his sixties in good health.

V and J are TRBV10-3 and TRBJ2-2; 8 bases are a match to TRBD2. CDR1 and CDR2 from the germline V gene are ENHRY and SYGVKD. The V gene end was trimmed by 6 bases and the J gene end by 4 bases; junction bases not matched to a gene: 10. This CDR3 contains 16 residues. DNA of the CDR3: TGTGCCATCAGGGCGCGCGCGGGGGGAGCCACCGGGGAGCTGTTTTTT. It specifies CAIRARAGGATGELFF.

The gene calls are TRBV5-5 and TRBJ2-7; a weak D match, TRBD2 (6 bases). Germline CDR1 SGHKS, CDR2 YYEKEE (reference sequence). Between the trimmed V and J ends, which lost 0 bases and 3 bases, there was a span of 10 bases. The CDR3 spans 14 residues. CDR3 region: CASSLVYGSYEQYF. DNA for the CDR3: TGTGCCAGCAGCTTGGTCTACGGGAGCTACGAGCAGTACTTC.

The rearrangement links TRBV5-1 to TRBJ2-7; a weak D match, TRBD1 (6 bases). The V end lost 3 bases, the J end lost 8 bases, and 12 bases lay between the germline ends. The CDR3 sequence is 12 residues long. The germline V gene encodes CDR1 SGHRS and CDR2 YFSETQ. In nucleotides, the CDR3 is TGCGCCAGCAGCTGGTACAGGGCGCAGCAGTACTTC. Translated: CASSWYRAQQYF.

The CDR3 protein is CASSSRRGDNEQFF. The CDR3 DNA is TGTGCCAGCAGCTCACGACGGGGTGACAATGAGCAGTTCTTC. The gene calls are TRBV11-2 and TRBJ2-1; maybe TRBD2 (5 bases). The CDR3 sequence is 14 residues long. The germline V gene has CDR1 SGHAT and CDR2 FQNNGV. Trimming left V 4 bases short and J 5 bases short, with 12 bases between.

This sequence joins TRBV10-3 and TRBJ2-3; D is possibly TRBD1 (5 bases). This CDR3 is 16 amino acids long. V gave up 5 bases and J gave up 4 bases, with 19 bases separating them. CDR1 and CDR2 from the germline V gene are ENHRY and SYGVKD. The CDR3 DNA reads TGTGCCATCAGTCCCGATAGTGGCAGGGCGGCAGATACGCAGTATTTT. Translation gives CAISPDSGRAADTQYF.

This clonotype has more than one count but fewer than ten. This sequence joins TRBV21-1 and TRBJ2-5; TRBD2 is the table's D call, not checked against the DNA. TRBV21-1 is an annotated pseudogene. The CDR3 extends over 11 amino acids. CDR3 DNA sequence: TGTGCCAGCAAACGGCGGGGGACCCAGTACTTC. Protein sequence: CASKRRGTQYF.

This clonotype was picked up a small number of times. V and J are TRBV28 and TRBJ2-7, with D unresolved. The DNA end is a closer match to TRBJ2-5, so the J assignment may be wrong. Germline CDR1 is MDHEN and CDR2 is SYDVKM. This CDR3 contains 15 residues. The DNA of the CDR3 is TGTGCCAGCAGTTTATTGGGTCCTTCCCAAGAGACCCAGTACTTC. It is translated as CASSLLGPSQETQYF.

The genes are TRBV20-1 and TRBJ2-3, with 10 nucleotides matching TRBD2. Germline lookup yields CDR1 DFQATT and CDR2 SNEGSKA (reference sequence). V lost 6 bases, J lost 1 base, and 7 bases stayed unmatched. The CDR3 has 15 amino acids. CDR3 sequence: CSAMSGRGGTDTQYF. The CDR3 region has the DNA TGCAGTGCCATGAGCGGGAGGGGGGGCACAGATACGCAGTATTTT.

The chain carries TRBV20-1 and TRBJ2-7, with a possible D match to TRBD2 (5 bases). The germline V gene has CDR1 DFQATT and CDR2 SNEGSKA (reference sequence). Trimming cost V 3 bases and J 6 bases, with 21 bases left between them. CDR3 size: 15 residues. The CDR3, as DNA: TGCAGTGCTAGCCGAGGAAAGGTGGAACGGGGCGAGCAGTACTTC. Protein sequence: CSASRGKVERGEQYF.

The V and J genes are TRBV6-1 and TRBJ1-5; D call uncertain. The CDR3 length is 13 residues. Germline lookup yields CDR1 MNHNS and CDR2 SASEGT. V was cut by 7 bases and J by 6 bases, with 13 bases left in between. Here the CDR3 reads CASNPGVGQPQHF. The CDR3, as DNA: TGTGCCAGCAACCCAGGTGTCGGTCAGCCCCAGCATTTT.

This clonotype was counted once. The chain uses TRBV15 and TRBJ1-5; 7 nucleotides agree with TRBD1. The germline V gene has CDR1 LNHNV and CDR2 YYDKDF (reference sequence). The CDR3 runs 18 residues. J gave up 5 bases and V 0 bases, and 13 bases lay outside the gene matches. CDR3: CATSRDRGRQGLYQPQHF. In DNA, the CDR3 is TGTGCCACCAGCAGAGATCGGGGGAGACAGGGACTCTATCAGCCCCAGCATTTT. The variable domain in full, completed from reference TRBV15 and TRBJ1-5, reads DAMVIQNPRYQVTQFGKPVTLSCSQTLNHNVMYWYQQKSSQAPKLLFHYYDKDFNNEADTPDNFQSRRPNTSFCFLDIRSPGLGDTAMYLCATSRDRGRQGLYQPQHFGDGTRLSIL.

The chain joins TRBV20-1 to TRBJ2-5; maybe TRBD2 (5 bases). CDR1 is DFQATT, CDR2 SNEGSKA, per germline (reference sequence). Trimming stripped 5 bases from V and 4 bases from J, with 17 bases between. The CDR3 extends over 14 amino acids. CDR3 in amino acids: CSAPREFSLETQYF. In DNA form, the CDR3 reads TGCAGTGCTCCCCGGGAATTCTCTTTAGAGACCCAGTACTTC.

This chain connects TRBV5-1 to TRBJ1-5; 7 bases align to TRBD1. The germline V gene encodes CDR1 SGHRS and CDR2 YFSETQ. V shed 1 base and J 2 bases; nucleotides not matched to a gene: 6. The CDR3 sequence is 16 residues long. Written as DNA, the CDR3 is TGCGCCAGCAGCTTGATCCCCACAGGGGGCAATCAGCCCCAGCATTTT. Translation: CASSLIPTGGNQPQHF.

This CDR3 reads CSVEEAWGGTQYF. CDR3 DNA: TGCAGCGTTGAAGAGGCCTGGGGAGGTACGCAGTATTTT. The chain couples TRBV29-1 to TRBJ2-3, with D maybe TRBD2 (6 bases). This CDR3 has 13 residues. Trimming pared 0 bases from V and 8 bases from J, leaving 12 bases between. The V gene's germline CDR1 is SQVTM and CDR2 ANQGSEA.

The chain combines TRBV10-2 with TRBJ2-5; TRBD2 agrees at 8 bases. The junction had 1 base not matched to a gene; V was cut back by 3 bases and J by 1 base. The germline V gene encodes CDR1 WSHSY and CDR2 SAAADI. This CDR3 has 14 amino acids. CDR3 sequence reads: CASSELAAQETQYF. CDR3 nucleotide sequence: TGCGCCAGCAGTGAACTAGCGGCCCAAGAGACCCAGTACTTC.

This chain joins TRBV7-2 and TRBJ2-5; D remains ambiguous. The CDR3 runs to 15 residues. V was pared by 1 base and J by 1 base, with 10 bases between. CDR1 is SGHTA, CDR2 FQGNSA, per germline. CDR3 in amino acids: CASSLVGASQETQYF. The CDR3, as DNA: TGTGCCAGCAGCTTAGTCGGCGCGTCCCAAGAGACCCAGTACTTC. Full variable domain (rest looked up from reference TRBV7-2 and TRBJ2-5): GAGVSQSPSNKVTEKGKDVELRCDPISGHTALYWYRQSLGQGLEFLIYFQGNSAPDKSGLPSDRFSAERTGGSVSTLTIQRTQQEDSAVYLCASSLVGASQETQYFGPGTRLLVL.

This chain connects TRBV20-1 to TRBJ2-3, with D maybe TRBD1 (8 bases). There are 14 residues in the CDR3. Germline CDR1 is DFQATT and CDR2 is SNEGSKA (reference sequence). The CDR3 DNA follows: TGCAGGGGGGGGCAGGGGGCCGCGACAGATACGCAGTATTTT. This encodes CRGGQGAATDTQYF.

The chain is built from TRBV2 and TRBJ1-6; 8 bases map to TRBD1. Germline loops: CDR1 SNHLY, CDR2 FYNNEI. The junction had 6 bases not matched to a gene; V was cut back by 6 bases and J by 11 bases. The CDR3 sequence is 13 residues long. CDR3 sequence: CASRDRGLTPLHF. The DNA of the CDR3 is TGTGCCAGCAGAGACAGGGGTTTAACACCCCTCCACTTT.

The chain joins TRBV5-1 to TRBJ2-7; D unresolved. The V end was cut by 4 bases, the J end by 2 bases, with 13 bases between. CDR1 is SGHRS, CDR2 YFSETQ, per germline. CDR3 size: 14 residues. CDR3 loop: CASSQTGRPYEQYF. CDR3 DNA: TGCGCCAGCAGCCAGACGGGCCGACCCTACGAGCAGTACTTC.

The rearrangement links TRBV6-1 to TRBJ2-7, with TRBD2 identical over 8 bases. TRBJ2-4 explains the end of the DNA better; the J call may be wrong. The CDR3 loop spans 15 amino acids. Germline V gene lookup returns CDR1 MNHNS and CDR2 SASEGT. This CDR3 reads CASIQSGGGKNIQYF. The CDR3 DNA reads as TGTGCCAGCATCCAAAGCGGGGGTGGCAAAAACATTCAGTACTTC.

This chain connects TRBV6-6 to TRBJ1-1, with no clear D. There are 14 residues in the CDR3. Trimming cost V 5 bases and J 5 bases, with 15 bases left between them. CDR1 and CDR2 from the germline V gene are MNHNY and SVGAGI (reference sequence). The CDR3 nucleotides read TGTGCCAGCAGTACCGGGGAGGGTTGGACTGAAGCTTTCTTT. It yields the protein CASSTGEGWTEAFF.

The rearrangement joins TRBV6-1 to TRBJ2-7; 9 bases line up with TRBD1. This CDR3 region has 14 residues. Per germline, CDR1 MNHNS and CDR2 SASEGT. The junction had 7 bases not matched to a gene; V was cut back by 5 bases and J by 5 bases. The CDR3 DNA follows: TGTGCCAGCAGTTCGGACAGGGGTCGAAACGAGCAGTACTTC. This sequence encodes CASSSDRGRNEQYF.

The chain employs TRBV7-2 and TRBJ2-4, with D tentatively TRBD2 (6 bases). The last part of the DNA fits TRBJ2-5 better; the J call may be wrong. The CDR3 spans 13 residues. Germline V CDR1 and CDR2: SGHTA, FQGNSA. CDR3 loop: CASSLPGDETQYF. The CDR3 DNA reads TGTGCCAGCAGCTTACCGGGAGACGAGACCCAGTACTTC.

V usage is TRBV20-1 and J usage is TRBJ2-7; unclear D gene. There are 16 residues in the CDR3. Trimming shortened V by 0 bases and J by 1 base, and 16 bases separated the two germline ends. Germline-derived CDR1 and CDR2 are DFQATT and SNEGSKA (reference sequence). CDR3 amino acids: CSARDSGTALSYEQYF. CDR3 nucleotide sequence: TGCAGTGCTAGAGATTCGGGCACAGCCCTTTCCTACGAGCAGTACTTC.